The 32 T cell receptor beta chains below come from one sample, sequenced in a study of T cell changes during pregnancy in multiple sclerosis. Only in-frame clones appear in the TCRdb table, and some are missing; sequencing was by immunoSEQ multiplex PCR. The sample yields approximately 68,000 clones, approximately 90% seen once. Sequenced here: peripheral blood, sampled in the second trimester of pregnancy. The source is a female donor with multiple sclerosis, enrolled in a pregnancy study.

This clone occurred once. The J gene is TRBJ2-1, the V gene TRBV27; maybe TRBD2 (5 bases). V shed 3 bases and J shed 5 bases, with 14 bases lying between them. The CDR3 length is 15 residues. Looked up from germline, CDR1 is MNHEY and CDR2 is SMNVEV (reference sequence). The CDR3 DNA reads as TGTGCCAGCAGTTTCGTGCGGGCCCCAAACAATGAGCAGTTCTTC. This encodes CASSFVRAPNNEQFF.

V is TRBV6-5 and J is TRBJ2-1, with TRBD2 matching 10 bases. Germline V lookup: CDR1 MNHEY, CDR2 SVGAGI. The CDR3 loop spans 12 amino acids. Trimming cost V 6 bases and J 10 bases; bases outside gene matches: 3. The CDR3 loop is CASSLLAGEQFF. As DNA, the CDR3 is TGTGCCAGCAGCCTACTAGCGGGAGAGCAGTTCTTC.

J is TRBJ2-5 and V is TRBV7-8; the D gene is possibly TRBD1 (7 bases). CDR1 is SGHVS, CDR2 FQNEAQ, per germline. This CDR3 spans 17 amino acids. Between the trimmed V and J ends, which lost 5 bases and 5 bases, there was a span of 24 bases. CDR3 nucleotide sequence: TGTGCCAGCAGCGCCCCCCTGCGGGACAGCCGTCGGGAGACCCAGTACTTC. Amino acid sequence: CASSAPLRDSRRETQYF.

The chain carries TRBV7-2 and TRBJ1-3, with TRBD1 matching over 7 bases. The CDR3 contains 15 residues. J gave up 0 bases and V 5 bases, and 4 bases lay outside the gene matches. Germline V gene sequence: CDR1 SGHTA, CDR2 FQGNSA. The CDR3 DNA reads TGTGCCAGCAGCCTCGACAGGGACTCTGGAAACACCATATATTTT. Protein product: CASSLDRDSGNTIYF.

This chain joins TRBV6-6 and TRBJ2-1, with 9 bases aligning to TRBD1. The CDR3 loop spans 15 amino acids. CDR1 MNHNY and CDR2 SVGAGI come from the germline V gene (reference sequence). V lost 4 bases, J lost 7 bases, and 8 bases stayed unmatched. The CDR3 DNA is TGTGCCAGCAGTTCCGGGACAGGGTCGGGTAATGAGCAGTTCTTC. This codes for CASSSGTGSGNEQFF.

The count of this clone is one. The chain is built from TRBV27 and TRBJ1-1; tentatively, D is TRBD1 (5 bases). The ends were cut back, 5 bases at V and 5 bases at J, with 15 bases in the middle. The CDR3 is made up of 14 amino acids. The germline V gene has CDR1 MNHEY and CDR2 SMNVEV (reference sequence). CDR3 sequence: CASSKFIAGTEAFF. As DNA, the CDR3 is TGTGCCAGCAGTAAATTCATAGCAGGGACTGAAGCTTTCTTT.

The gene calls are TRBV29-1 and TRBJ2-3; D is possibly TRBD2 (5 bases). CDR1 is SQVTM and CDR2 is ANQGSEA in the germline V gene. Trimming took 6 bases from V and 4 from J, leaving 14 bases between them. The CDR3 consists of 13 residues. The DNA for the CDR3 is TGCAGCGTCGGTAGACTATGGTCAGATACGCAGTATTTT. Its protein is CSVGRLWSDTQYF.

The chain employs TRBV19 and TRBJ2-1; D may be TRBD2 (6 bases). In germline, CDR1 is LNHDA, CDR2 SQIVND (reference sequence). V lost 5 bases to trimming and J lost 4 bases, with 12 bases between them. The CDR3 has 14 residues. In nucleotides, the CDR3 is TGTGCCAGTAGTGGGGGGACTGTTTACAATGAGCAGTTCTTC. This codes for CASSGGTVYNEQFF.

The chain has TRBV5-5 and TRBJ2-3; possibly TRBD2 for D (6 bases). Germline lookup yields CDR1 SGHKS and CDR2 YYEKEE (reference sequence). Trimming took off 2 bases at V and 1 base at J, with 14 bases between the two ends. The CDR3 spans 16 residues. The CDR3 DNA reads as TGTGCCAGCAGCTTACGGCCGGCTAGCGGCACAGATACGCAGTATTTT. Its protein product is CASSLRPASGTDTQYF.

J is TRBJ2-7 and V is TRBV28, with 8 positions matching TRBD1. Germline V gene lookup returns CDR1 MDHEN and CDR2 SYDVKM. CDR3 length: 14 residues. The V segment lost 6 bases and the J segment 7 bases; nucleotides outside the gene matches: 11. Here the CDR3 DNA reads TGTGCCAGCAGCTGGGACAGGCTGGGAGTGGAGCAGTACTTC. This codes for CASSWDRLGVEQYF.

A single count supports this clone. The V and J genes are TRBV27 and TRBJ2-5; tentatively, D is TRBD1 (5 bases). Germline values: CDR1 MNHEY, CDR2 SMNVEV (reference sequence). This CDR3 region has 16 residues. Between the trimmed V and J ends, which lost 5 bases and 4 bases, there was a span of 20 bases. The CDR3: CASSRLLAGYSETQYF. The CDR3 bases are TGTGCCAGCAGTAGACTTTTGGCAGGGTACTCAGAGACCCAGTACTTC.

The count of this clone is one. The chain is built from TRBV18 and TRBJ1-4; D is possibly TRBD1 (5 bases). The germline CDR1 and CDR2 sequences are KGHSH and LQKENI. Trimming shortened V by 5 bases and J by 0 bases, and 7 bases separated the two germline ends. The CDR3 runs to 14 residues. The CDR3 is CASSKTATNEKLFF. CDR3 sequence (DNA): TGTGCCAGCTCAAAGACAGCAACTAATGAAAAACTGTTTTTT.

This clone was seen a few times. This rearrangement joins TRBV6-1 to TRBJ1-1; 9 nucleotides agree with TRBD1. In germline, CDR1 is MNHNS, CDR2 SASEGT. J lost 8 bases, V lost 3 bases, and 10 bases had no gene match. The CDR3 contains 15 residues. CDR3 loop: CASSEEQGAVEEAFF. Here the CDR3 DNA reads TGTGCCAGCAGTGAGGAACAGGGGGCGGTCGAAGAAGCTTTCTTT.

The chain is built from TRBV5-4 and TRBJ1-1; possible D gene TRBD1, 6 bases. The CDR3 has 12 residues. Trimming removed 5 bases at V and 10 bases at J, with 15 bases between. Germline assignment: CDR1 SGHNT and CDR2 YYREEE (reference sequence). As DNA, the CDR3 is TGTGCCAGCAGTACCTATACAGGGTTAGCTTTCTTT. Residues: CASSTYTGLAFF.

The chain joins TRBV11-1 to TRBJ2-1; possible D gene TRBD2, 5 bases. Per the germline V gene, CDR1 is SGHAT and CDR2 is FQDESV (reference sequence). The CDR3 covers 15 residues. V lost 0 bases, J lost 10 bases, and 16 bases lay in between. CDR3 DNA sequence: TGTGCCAGCAGCTTAGCGATCTTTAGCGAAGACGAGCAGTTCTTC. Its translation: CASSLAIFSEDEQFF.

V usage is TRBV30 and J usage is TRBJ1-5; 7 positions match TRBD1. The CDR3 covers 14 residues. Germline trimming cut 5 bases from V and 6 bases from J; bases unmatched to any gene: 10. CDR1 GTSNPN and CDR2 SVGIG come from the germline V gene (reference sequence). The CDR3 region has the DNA TGTGCCTGGTCCTCCGGACAGGACTCTCAGCCCCAGCATTTT. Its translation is CAWSSGQDSQPQHF.

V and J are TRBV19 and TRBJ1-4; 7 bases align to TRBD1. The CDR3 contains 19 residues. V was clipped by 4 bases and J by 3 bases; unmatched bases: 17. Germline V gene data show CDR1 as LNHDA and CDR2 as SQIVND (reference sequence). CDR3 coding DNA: TGTGCCAGTAGTAGGCGAAACAGGGACAGAGGGGAACCTAATGAAAAACTGTTTTTT. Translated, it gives CASSRRNRDRGEPNEKLFF.

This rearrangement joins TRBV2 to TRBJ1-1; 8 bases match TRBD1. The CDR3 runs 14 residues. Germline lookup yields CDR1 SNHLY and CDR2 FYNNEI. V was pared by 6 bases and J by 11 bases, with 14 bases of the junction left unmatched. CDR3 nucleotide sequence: TGTGCCAGCAGGTATTCCGGGACAGGAACTTACGCTTTCTTT. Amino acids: CASRYSGTGTYAFF.

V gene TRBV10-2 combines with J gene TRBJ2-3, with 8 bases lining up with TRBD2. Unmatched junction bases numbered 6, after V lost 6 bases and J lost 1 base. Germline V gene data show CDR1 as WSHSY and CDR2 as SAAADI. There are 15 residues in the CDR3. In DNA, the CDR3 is TGCGCCAGCAGCTCGGGGGGGGCGGGCACAGATACGCAGTATTTT. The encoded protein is CASSSGGAGTDTQYF.

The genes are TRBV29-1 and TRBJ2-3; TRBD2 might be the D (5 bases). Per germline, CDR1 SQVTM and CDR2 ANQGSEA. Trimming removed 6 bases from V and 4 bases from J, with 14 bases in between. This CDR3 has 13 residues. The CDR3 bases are TGCAGCGTCCAGGATGCGGGCGCAGATACGCAGTATTTT. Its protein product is CSVQDAGADTQYF.

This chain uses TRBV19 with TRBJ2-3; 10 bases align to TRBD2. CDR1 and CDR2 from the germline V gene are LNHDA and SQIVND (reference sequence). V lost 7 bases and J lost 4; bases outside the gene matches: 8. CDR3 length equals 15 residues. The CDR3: CASTPSGGRADTQYF. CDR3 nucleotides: TGTGCCAGTACCCCTAGCGGGGGCCGGGCAGATACGCAGTATTTT.

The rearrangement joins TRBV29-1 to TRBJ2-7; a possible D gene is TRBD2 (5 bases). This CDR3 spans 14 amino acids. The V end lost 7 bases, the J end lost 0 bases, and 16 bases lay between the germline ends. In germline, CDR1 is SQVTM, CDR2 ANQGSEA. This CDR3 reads CSAVDVGSSYEQYF. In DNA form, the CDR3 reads TGCAGCGCAGTGGACGTGGGGAGCTCCTACGAGCAGTACTTC.

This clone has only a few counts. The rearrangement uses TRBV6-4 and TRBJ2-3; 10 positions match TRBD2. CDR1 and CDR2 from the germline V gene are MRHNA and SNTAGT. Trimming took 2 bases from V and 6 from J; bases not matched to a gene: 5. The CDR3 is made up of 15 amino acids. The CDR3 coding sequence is TGTGCCAGCAGTGACAGCGGGGGGGCCGCCGATACGCAGTATTTT. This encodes CASSDSGGAADTQYF.

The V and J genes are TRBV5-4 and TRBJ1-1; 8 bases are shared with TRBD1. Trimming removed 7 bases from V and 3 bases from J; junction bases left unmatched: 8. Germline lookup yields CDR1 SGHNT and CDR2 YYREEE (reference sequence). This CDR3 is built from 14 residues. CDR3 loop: CASGRTGSDTEAFF. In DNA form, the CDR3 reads TGTGCCAGCGGGAGGACAGGGTCCGACACTGAAGCTTTCTTT.

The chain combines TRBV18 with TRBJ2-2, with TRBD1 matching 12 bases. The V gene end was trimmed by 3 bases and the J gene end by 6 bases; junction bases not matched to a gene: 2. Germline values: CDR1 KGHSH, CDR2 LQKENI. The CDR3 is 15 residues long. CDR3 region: CASSPGTGGSGELFF. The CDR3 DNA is TGTGCCAGCTCACCGGGGACAGGGGGCTCCGGGGAGCTGTTTTTT.

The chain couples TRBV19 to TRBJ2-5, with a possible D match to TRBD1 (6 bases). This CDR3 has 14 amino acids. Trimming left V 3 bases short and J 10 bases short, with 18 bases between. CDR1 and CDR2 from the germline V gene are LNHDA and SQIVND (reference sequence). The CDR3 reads CASSIGDILGDQYF. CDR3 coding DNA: TGTGCCAGTAGTATTGGGGACATCCTTGGCGACCAGTACTTC.

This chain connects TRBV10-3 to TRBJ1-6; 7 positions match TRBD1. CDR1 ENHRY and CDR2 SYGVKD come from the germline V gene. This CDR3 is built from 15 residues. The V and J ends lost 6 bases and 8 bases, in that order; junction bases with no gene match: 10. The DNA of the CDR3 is TGTGCCATCAGGGCCACAGGGGCACAACATTCACCCCTCCACTTT. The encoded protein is CAIRATGAQHSPLHF.

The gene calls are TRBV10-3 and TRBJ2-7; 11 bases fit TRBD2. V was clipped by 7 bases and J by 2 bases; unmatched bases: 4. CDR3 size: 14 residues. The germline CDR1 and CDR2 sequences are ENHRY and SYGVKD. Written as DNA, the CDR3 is TGTGCCATCAAGTTAGCGGGGGGGCCCTACGAGCAGTACTTC. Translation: CAIKLAGGPYEQYF.

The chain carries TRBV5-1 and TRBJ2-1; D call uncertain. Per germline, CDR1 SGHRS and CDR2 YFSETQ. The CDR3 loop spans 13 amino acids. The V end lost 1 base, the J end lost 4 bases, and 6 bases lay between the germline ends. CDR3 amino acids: CASSLQDYNEQFF. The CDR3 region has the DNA TGCGCCAGCAGCTTGCAGGATTACAATGAGCAGTTCTTC.

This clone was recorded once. The CDR3 coding sequence is TGCGCCAGCAGCTCCCGGCTGTTGTCGGGCGAGCAGTACTTC. Translating gives CASSSRLLSGEQYF. This chain joins TRBV5-1 and TRBJ2-7, with D unclear. Trimming took 3 bases from V and 6 from J, leaving 16 bases between them. The CDR3 is made up of 14 amino acids. The V gene's germline CDR1 is SGHRS and CDR2 YFSETQ.

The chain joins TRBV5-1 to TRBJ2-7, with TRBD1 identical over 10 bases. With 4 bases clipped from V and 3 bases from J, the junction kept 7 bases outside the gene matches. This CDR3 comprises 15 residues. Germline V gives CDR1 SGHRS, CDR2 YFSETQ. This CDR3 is CASSHPGQGDYEQYF. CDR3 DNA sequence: TGCGCCAGCAGCCACCCTGGACAGGGGGACTACGAGCAGTACTTC.

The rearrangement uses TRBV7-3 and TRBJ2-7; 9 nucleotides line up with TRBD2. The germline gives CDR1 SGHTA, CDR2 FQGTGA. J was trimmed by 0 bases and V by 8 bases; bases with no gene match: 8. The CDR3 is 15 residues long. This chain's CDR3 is CASGSSGENSYEQYF. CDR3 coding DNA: TGTGCCAGCGGATCTAGCGGGGAGAACTCCTACGAGCAGTACTTC.